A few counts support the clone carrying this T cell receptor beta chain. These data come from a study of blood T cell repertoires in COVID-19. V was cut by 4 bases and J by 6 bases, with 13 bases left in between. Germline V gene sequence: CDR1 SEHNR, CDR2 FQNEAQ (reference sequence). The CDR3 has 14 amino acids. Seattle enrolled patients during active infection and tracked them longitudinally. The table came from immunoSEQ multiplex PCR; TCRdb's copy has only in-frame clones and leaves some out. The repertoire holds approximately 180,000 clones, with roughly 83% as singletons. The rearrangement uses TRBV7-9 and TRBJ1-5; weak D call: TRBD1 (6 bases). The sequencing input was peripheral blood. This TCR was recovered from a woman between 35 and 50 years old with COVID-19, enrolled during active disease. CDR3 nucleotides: TGTGCCAGCAGCTCTGGCGGGGGCCCTCAGCCCCAGCATTTT. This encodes CASSSGGGPQPQHF.